The rows below give T cell receptor beta chains drawn from one sample of a study of blood T cell repertoires in COVID-19. The protocol was immunoSEQ multiplex PCR, while the TCRdb copy is restricted to in-frame clones and leaves out a portion. The sample has 100,000 or so clones; just under 95% are singletons. Sequenced sample: peripheral blood. All receptors derive from a man between 65 and 85 years old with acute or convalescent COVID-19. The conserved cysteine and the conserved F or W are not part of the CDR3 here.

>TRBJ2-7|TRBV5-1
ASSLDPSSYEQY
>TRBJ1-4|TRBV19
ASSLRQTFNEKLF
>TRBJ2-7|TRBV5-5
ASSAGTFEQY
>TRBJ1-2|TRBV4-2
ASSQAGQPYGYT
>TRBJ2-5|TRBV12-5
ASALAGALAGGQETQY
>TRBJ2-4|TRBV2
ASNRQGDIQY
>TRBJ1-1|TRBV11-2
ASSPRGEFSEAF
>TRBJ2-7|TRBV5-1
ASSQGVTYEQY
>TRBJ2-1|TRBV11-3
ASSLEGLAGEGQF
>TRBJ2-2|TRBV5-4
ASSPSTGELF
>TRBJ1-6|TRBV19
ASSARQGPIDSPLH
>TRBJ2-7|TRBV7-8
ASSLGWQGKNYEQY
>TRBJ1-1|TRBV6-6
ASSRGMEAF
>TRBJ2-1|TRBV4-1
ASSQESRGDYNEQF
>TRBJ1-5|TRBV29-1
SVSQGGKPQH
>TRBJ1-2|TRBV12-3/TRBV12-4
ASTGQGRYGYT